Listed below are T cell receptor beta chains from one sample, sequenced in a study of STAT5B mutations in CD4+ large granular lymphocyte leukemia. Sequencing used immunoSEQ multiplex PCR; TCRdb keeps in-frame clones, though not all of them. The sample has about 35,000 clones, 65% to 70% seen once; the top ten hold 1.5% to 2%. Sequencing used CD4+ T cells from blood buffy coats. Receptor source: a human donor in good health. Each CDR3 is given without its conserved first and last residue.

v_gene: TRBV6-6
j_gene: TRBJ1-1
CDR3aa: ASSYGGTEAF

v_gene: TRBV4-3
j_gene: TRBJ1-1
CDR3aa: ASSRSLQGSEAF

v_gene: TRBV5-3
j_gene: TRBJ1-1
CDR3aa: ARSLSAPGGTEAF

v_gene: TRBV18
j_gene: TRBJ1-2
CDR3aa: ASSPPEQWGYGYT

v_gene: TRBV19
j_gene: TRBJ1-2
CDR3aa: ASSILDSTIYGYT

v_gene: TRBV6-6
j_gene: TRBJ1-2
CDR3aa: ASRPEQLLNYGYT

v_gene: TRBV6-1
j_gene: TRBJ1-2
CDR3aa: ASSEGAASSYT

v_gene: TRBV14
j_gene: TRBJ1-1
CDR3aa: ASRRGGYNTEAF

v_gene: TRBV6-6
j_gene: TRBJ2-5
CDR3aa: AGSWRSEETQY

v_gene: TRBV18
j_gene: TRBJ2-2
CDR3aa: ASSTDHTGELF

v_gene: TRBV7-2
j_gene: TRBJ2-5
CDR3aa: ASRRDRGQETQY

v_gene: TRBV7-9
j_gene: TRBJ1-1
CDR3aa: ASNQLATDPEAF

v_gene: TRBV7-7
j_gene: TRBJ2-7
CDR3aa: ASSRTPDRAYEQY

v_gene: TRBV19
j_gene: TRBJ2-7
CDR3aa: ASSKGRTTYEQY

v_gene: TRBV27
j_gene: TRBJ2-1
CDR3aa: AIHNEQF

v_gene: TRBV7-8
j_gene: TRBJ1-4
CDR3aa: ASSLNSGGGNEKLF

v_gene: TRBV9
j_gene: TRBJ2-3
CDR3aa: ASTLRTGRTDTQY

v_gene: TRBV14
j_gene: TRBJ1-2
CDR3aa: ASSQVPTYGYT

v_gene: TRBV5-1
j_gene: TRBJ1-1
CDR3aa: ASSPTELNTEAF

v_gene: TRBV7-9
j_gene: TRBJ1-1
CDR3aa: ASTPQGSMTEAF

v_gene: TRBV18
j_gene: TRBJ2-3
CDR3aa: ASSTRTGGSTDTQY

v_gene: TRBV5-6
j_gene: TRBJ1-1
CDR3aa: ASSAGGGSAF

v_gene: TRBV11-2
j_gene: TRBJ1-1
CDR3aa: ASSFTGDTEAF

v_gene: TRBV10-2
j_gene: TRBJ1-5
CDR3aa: ASREQGYSNQPQH

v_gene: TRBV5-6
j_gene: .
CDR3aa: ASSPSGLAGGSYYEQY

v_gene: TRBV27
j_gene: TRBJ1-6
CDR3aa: ASSSGTGNSPLH

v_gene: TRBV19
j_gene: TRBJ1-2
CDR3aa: ASSMGRPRAGYT

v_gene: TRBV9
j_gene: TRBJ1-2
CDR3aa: ASDTGGGEASYGYT

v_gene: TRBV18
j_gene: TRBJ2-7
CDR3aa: ASSPGTVFYEQY

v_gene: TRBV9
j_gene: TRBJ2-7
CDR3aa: ASSVGGTEQY

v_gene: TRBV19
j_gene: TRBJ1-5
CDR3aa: ASGDYSNQPQH

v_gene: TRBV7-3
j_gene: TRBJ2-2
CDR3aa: ASSLRQPFTGELF

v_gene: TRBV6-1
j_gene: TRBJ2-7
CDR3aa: AGGTGTHEQY

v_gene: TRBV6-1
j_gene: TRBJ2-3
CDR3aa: ASIERGGKDTQY

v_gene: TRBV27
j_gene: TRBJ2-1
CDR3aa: ASKPRFYNEQF

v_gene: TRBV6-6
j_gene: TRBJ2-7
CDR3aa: ASSLAGGSSYEQY

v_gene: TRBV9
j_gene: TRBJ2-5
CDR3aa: ASSVADRTTQETQY

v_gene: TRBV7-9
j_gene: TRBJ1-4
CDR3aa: ASSIGTLATNEKLF

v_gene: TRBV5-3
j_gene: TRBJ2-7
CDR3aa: ARRSYEQY

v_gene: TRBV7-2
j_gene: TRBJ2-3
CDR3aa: ASSLEAIDIQY

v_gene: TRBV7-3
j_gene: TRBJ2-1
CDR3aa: ASSPLRGEQF

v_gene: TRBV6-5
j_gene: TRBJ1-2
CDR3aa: ASSYSTTLYGYT

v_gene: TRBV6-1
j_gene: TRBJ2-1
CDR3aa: ASSGGLAGGTYNEQF